This TCR beta chain was sequenced for a study of lymphopenia after photon versus proton radiotherapy. Clones were sequenced by immunoSEQ multiplex PCR, and TCRdb holds only the in-frame ones, with some missing. Of about 30,000 clones in the sample, 94% were seen once. The germline V gene has CDR1 DFQATT and CDR2 SNEGSKA (reference sequence). The V end was cut by 3 bases, the J end by 2 bases, with 1 base between. This CDR3 has 10 amino acids. Concerning this clone itself: Its specificity is not known. The identical CDR3 is also encoded by other nucleotide sequences in the sample.

Findings and limits, study-wide: Photon-treated patients lost naive T cells and TCR diversity; proton-treated stayed stable. After the lymphocyte nadir, photon-treated repertoires showed oligoclonal expansion, especially of CD8+ Temra cells.

J is TRBJ2-5 and V is TRBV20-1; D call uncertain. The sequence came from a woman aged 45-65 years with cholangiocarcinoma. The specimen was peripheral blood, collected from a patient treated with photon-based radiotherapy. In DNA, the CDR3 is TGCAGTGCTAGGCAAGAGACCCAGTACTTC. The encoded protein is CSARQETQYF.